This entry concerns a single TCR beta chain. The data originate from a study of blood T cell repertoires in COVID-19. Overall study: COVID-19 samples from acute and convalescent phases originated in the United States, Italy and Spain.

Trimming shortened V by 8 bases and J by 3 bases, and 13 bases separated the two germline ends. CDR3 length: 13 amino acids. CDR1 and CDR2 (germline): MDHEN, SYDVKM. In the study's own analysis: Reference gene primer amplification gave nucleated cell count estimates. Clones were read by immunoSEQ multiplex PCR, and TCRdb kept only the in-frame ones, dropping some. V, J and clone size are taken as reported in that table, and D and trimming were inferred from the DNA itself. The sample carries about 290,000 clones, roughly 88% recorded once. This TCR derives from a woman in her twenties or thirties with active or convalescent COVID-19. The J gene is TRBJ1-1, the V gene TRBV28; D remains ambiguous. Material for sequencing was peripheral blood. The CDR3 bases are TGTGCCAGCGCCTCCCCGGCGGACACTGAAGCTTTCTTT. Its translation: CASASPADTEAFF.